This T cell receptor beta chain was obtained from a study of control samples from healthy donors and cancer patients. Assay: immunoSEQ multiplex PCR; the TCRdb copy retains only in-frame clones and omits some. The sample holds approximately 100,000 clones, approximately 92% seen once. There are 15 residues in the CDR3. Germline CDR1 MNHEY, CDR2 SVGEGT. The ends were cut back, 2 bases at V and 5 bases at J, with 12 bases in the middle. The source material was blood. This sequence was found in a human donor in good health. The donor label of this sample is uncertain. This chain connects TRBV6-2 or TRBV6-3 to TRBJ1-4; a weak D match, TRBD1 (6 bases). The CDR3 spells CASSYPARGNEKLFF. The DNA for the CDR3 is TGTGCCAGCAGTTACCCCGCCAGGGGAAATGAAAAACTGTTTTTT.